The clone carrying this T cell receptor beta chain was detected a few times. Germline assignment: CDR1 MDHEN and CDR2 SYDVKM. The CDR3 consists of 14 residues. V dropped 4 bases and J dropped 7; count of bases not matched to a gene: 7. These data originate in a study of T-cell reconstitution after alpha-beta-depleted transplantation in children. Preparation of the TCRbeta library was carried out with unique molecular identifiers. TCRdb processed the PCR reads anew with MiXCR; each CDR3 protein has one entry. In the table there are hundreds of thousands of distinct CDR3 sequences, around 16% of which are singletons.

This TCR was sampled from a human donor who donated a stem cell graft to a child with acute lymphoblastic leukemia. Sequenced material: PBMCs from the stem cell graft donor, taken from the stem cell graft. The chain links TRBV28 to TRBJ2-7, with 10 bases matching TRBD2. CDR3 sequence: CASSSLAGPREQYF. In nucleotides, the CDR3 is TGTGCCAGCAGTTCACTAGCGGGACCACGGGAGCAGTACTTC.